Sequencing of this T cell receptor beta chain was carried out in a study of T-cell memory formation after mild COVID-19. TCRdb reprocessed the 5' RACE reads via MiXCR and lists one record per CDR3 protein. This sample has around 450,000 distinct CDR3 sequences; about 20% occur once, and the top ten carry around 8%. This clonotype was counted between two and nine times. Germline V CDR1 and CDR2: SGHRS, YFSETQ. CDR3 length equals 18 residues. Trimming stripped 3 bases from V and 5 bases from J, with 23 bases between. The receptor comes from an adult woman who had mild COVID-19 (a few samples of this study predate the infection). Cell type and time point are not known. V usage is TRBV5-1 and J usage is TRBJ2-2; D is perhaps TRBD2 (5 bases). Sequenced material: PBMCs or a T cell subset sorted from them (not recorded which). This CDR3 reads CASSSDIRGLKGTGELFF. DNA for the CDR3: TGCGCCAGCAGCTCAGACATTCGAGGACTTAAGGGTACCGGGGAGCTGTTTTTT. The entire variable domain, with the rest obtained from reference TRBV5-1 and TRBJ2-2, is as follows: KAGVTQTPRYLIKTRGQQVTLSCSPISGHRSVSWYQQTPGQGLQFLFEYFSETQRNKGNFPGRFSGRQFSNSRSEMNVSTLELGDSALYLCASSSDIRGLKGTGELFFGEGSRLTVL.